The subject of this entry is one T cell receptor (beta chain). This entry comes from a study of shared clonotypes between healthy human individuals. The protocol was immunoSEQ multiplex PCR, while the TCRdb copy is restricted to in-frame clones and leaves out a portion. The sample consists of around 560,000 clones, approximately 95% of them appearing once. Germline values: CDR1 MDHEN, CDR2 SYDVKM. Trimming pared 6 bases from V and 3 bases from J, leaving 15 bases between. The CDR3 is 14 residues long. Naive CD8 populations comprised CD45RO-negative cells positively selected for CCR7, excluding terminally differentiated effector memory CD45RA+ cells. Recent vaccinations or acute infections were absent in the healthy HIV-negative adult donors.

The receptor was isolated from a woman aged 30 to 39 in good health. The chain carries TRBV28 and TRBJ2-7; D remains ambiguous. Sequenced sample: naive CD8+ T cells sorted from blood. The CDR3 sequence is CASSLSEFRYEQYF. CDR3 DNA: TGTGCCAGCAGCCTATCAGAATTTCGCTACGAGCAGTACTTC. Full variable domain (missing parts from reference TRBV28 and TRBJ2-7): DVKVTQSSRYLVKRTGEKVFLECVQDMDHENMFWYRQDPGLGLRLIYFSYDVKMKEKGDIPEGYSVSREKKERFSLILESASTNQTSMYLCASSLSEFRYEQYFGPGTRLTVT.